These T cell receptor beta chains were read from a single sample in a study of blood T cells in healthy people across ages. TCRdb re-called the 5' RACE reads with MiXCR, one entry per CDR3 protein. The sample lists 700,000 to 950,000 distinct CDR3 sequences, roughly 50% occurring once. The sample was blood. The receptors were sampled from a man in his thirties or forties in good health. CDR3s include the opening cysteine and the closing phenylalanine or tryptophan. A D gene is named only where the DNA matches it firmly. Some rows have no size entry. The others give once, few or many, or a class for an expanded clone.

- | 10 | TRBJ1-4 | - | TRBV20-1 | TGCAGTGCGACTGGGGAAAAACTGTTTTTT | CSATGEKLFF
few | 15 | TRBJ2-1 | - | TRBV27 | TGTGCCAGCAGCCCTAGAGTGTGGAGCAACAATGAGCAGTTCTTC | CASSPRVWSNNEQFF
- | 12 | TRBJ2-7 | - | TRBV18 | TGTGCCAGCGTACGCGGGTCGGGCGAGCAGTACTTC | CASVRGSGEQYF
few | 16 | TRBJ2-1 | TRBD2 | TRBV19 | TGTGCCAGTAGATCATTACCGGGACTAGCGGGAGCTGAGCAGTTCTTC | CASRSLPGLAGAEQFF
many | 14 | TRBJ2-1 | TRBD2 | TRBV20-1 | TGCAGTGCTAGAGGAGTAGCGGGGGAGTTGAAGCAGTTCTTC | CSARGVAGELKQFF
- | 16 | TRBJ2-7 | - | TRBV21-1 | TGTGCCAGCAGCCTTCGCAGCCCCCAGGGGGGCCAAGAGCAGTACTTC | CASSLRSPQGGQEQYF
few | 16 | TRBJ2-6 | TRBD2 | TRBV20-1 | TGCAGTGCTAGAGGACTAGCAACCTCTGGGGCCAACGTCCTGACTTTC | CSARGLATSGANVLTF
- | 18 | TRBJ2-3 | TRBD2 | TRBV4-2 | TGTGCCAGCAGCCAAGATTGGGCTAGCGGGGTTAGCACAGATACGCAGTATTTT | CASSQDWASGVSTDTQYF
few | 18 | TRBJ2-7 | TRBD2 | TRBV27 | TGTGCCAGCAGTTTAAAAGGGCTAGCGGGGACGATCTCATACGAGCAGTACTTC | CASSLKGLAGTISYEQYF
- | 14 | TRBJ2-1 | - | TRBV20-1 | TGCGGGGGCTACCGGGGGCCGGGATACAATGAGCAGTTCTTC | CGGYRGPGYNEQFF
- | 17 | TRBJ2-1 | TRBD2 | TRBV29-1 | TGCAGCGTTGAGGGACTAGCGGGAGGGATAGAAGACAATGAGCAGTTCTTC | CSVEGLAGGIEDNEQFF
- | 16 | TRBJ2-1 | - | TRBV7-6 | TGTGCCAGCAGCTTGTCCCCTTCGTTTACTTTCAATGAGCAGTTCTTC | CASSLSPSFTFNEQFF
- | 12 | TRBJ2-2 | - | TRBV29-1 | TGCAGCGTTAGTGGTGGAGGCGGGGAGCTGTTTTTT | CSVSGGGGELFF
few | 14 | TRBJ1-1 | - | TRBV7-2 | TGTGCCAGCAGCTTCTTCAGGGGGAACACTGAAGCTTTCTTT | CASSFFRGNTEAFF
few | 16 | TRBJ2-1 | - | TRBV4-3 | TGCGCCAGCAGCCAAGAAGCTTCCGGGGGATACAATGAGCAGTTCTTC | CASSQEASGGYNEQFF
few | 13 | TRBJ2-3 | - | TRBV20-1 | TGCAGTGCTAGAGATCAGAACACAGATACGCAGTATTTT | CSARDQNTDTQYF
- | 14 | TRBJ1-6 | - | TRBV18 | TGTGCCAGCTCACCACCGAGTAAGGATTCACCCCTCCACTTT | CASSPPSKDSPLHF
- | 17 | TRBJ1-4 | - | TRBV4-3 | TGCGCCAGCAGCCGAAAATTGACCGGGCCCCCGTTTGAAAAACTGTTTTTT | CASSRKLTGPPFEKLFF
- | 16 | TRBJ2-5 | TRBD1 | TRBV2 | TGTGCCAGCAGTGAAACCGGGACAGGGAAACAAGAGACCCAGTACTTC | CASSETGTGKQETQYF
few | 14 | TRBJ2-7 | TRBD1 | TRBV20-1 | TGCAGTGCTAGAGATAGGACAGGAAGCTACGAGCAGTACTTC | CSARDRTGSYEQYF
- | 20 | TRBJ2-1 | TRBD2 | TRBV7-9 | TGTGCCAGCACCATCAATATCCGGACTAGCGGGGGGGTCTCCTACAATGAGCAGTTCTTC | CASTINIRTSGGVSYNEQFF
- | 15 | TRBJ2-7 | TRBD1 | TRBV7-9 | TGTGCCAGCAGCCCCACAGGGGGCAGATCCTACGAGCAGTACTTC | CASSPTGGRSYEQYF
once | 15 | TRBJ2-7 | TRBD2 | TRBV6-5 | TGTGCCACCAGACTGAAGACGGGGGGGTCCTACGAGCAGTACTTC | CATRLKTGGSYEQYF
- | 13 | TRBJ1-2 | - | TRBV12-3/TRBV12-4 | TGTGCCAGCAACCGTGGCGCACACTATGGCTACACCTTC | CASNRGAHYGYTF
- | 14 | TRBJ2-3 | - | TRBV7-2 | TGTGCCAGCAGCAACGGACAGAGCACAGATACGCAGTATTTT | CASSNGQSTDTQYF
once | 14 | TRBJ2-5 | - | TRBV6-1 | TGTGCCAGCAGGACGACGGGGAGCCAAGAGACCCAGTACTTC | CASRTTGSQETQYF
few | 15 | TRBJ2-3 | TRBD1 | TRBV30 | TGTGCCTGGAGTGCCAAACAGGGGACCACAGATACGCAGTATTTT | CAWSAKQGTTDTQYF